The entry below describes one T cell receptor beta chain. The record originates from a study of cytomegalovirus exposure and HLA in healthy donors. The PCR ran on 60 Vbeta and 13 Jbeta primers. TCRdb's table, derived via immunoSEQ multiplex PCR, lists solely in-frame clones and lacks some. The sample holds under 200,000 clones, 81% seen once. Germline V gene sequence: CDR1 LNHDA, CDR2 SQIVND (reference sequence). The length of the CDR3 is 15 residues. V dropped 4 bases and J dropped 8 bases, with 18 bases sitting between them. V is TRBV19 and J is TRBJ2-1; maybe TRBD1 (6 bases). This TCR was sampled from a man between 45 and 60 years old in good health and CMV-seronegative. Material: PBMCs. The CDR3 region is CASSTNRVGVYEQFF. The CDR3, as DNA: TGTGCCAGTAGTACGAACAGGGTTGGGGTGTATGAGCAGTTCTTC.